A selection of T cell receptor beta chains follows, all from one sample in a study of cytomegalovirus exposure and HLA in healthy donors. TCRdb keeps only in-frame clones here, not all; method: immunoSEQ multiplex PCR. The data show about 89,000 clones, around 86% seen once. Input material: PBMCs. The receptors come from a female donor in good health and CMV-seropositive. Each CDR3 is given with its conserved first and last residue. A D gene is named only where the DNA matches it firmly. The size field is filled for only some rows; it gives once, few, many or a size class.

TRBV5-1	-	-	TRBJ1-1	CASSLPNPTGFEAFF	TGCGCCAGCAGCTTGCCAAATCCTACAGGTTTTGAAGCTTTCTTT
TRBV12-1	-	-	TRBJ2-7	CASTGDIASYEQYF	TGTGCCAGCACCGGGGACATTGCCTCCTACGAGCAGTACTTC
TRBV7-2	-	-	TRBJ1-4	CASSPDLRREKLFF	TGTGCCAGCAGCCCGGACTTGAGGAGGGAAAAACTGTTTTTT
TRBV10-1	-	TRBD1	TRBJ2-7	CASSAPGQGNREQYF	TGCGCCAGCAGTGCGCCGGGACAGGGGAATCGCGAGCAGTACTTC
TRBV6-1	few	-	TRBJ2-4	CASSDEGFGFIAKNIQYF	TGTGCCAGCAGTGATGAGGGTTTTGGGTTTATAGCCAAAAACATTCAGTACTTC
TRBV28	-	-	TRBJ1-3	CASNTRVSGNTIYF	TGTGCCAGCAATACCAGGGTGTCTGGAAACACCATATATTTT
TRBV6-1	once	TRBD1	TRBJ2-1	CASTRTGDYNEQFF	TGTGCCAGCACCAGGACAGGGGACTACAATGAGCAGTTCTTC
TRBV27	-	-	TRBJ2-3	CASRPGYSTDTQYF	TGTGCCAGCAGGCCGGGGTACAGCACAGATACGCAGTATTTT
TRBV2	-	-	TRBJ1-1	CASRKTVNTEAFF	TGTGCCAGCAGAAAGACAGTGAACACTGAAGCTTTCTTT
TRBV19	few	TRBD1	TRBJ1-1	CASSLGQQNTEAFF	TGTGCCAGTAGTTTGGGACAGCAGAACACTGAAGCTTTCTTT
TRBV5-6	-	-	TRBJ1-4	CASSLVGGVEKLFF	TGTGCCAGCAGCTTGGTAGGGGGTGTTGAAAAACTGTTTTTT
TRBV7-3	-	-	TRBJ1-2	CASSLGTTGNYGYTF	TGTGCCAGCAGCTTGGGGACGACAGGCAACTATGGCTACACCTTC
TRBV28	-	-	TRBJ2-2	CASSLNTGELFF	TGTGCCAGCAGCTTGAACACCGGGGAGCTGTTTTTT
TRBV29-1	-	TRBD1	TRBJ1-2	CSVDGTGALANYGYTF	TGCAGCGTTGATGGGACAGGGGCGCTAGCTAACTATGGCTACACCTTC
TRBV19	few	TRBD2	TRBJ2-3	CASSSGGITDTQYF	TGTGCCAGTAGCTCGGGGGGGATCACAGATACGCAGTATTTT
TRBV5-1	-	-	TRBJ1-6	CASSWGRADNSPLHF	TGCGCCAGCAGCTGGGGGAGGGCTGATAATTCACCCCTCCACTTT
TRBV10-2	-	-	TRBJ1-1	CASSDLYMNTEAFF	TGCGCCAGCAGTGACCTTTACATGAACACTGAAGCTTTCTTT
TRBV2	-	TRBD2	TRBJ2-1	CASALTSGGNNEQFF	TGTGCCAGCGCCCTAACTAGCGGGGGGAACAATGAGCAGTTCTTC
TRBV13	-	-	TRBJ1-3	CASSLGRASGNTIYF	TGTGCCAGCAGCTTAGGCCGAGCCTCTGGAAACACCATATATTTT